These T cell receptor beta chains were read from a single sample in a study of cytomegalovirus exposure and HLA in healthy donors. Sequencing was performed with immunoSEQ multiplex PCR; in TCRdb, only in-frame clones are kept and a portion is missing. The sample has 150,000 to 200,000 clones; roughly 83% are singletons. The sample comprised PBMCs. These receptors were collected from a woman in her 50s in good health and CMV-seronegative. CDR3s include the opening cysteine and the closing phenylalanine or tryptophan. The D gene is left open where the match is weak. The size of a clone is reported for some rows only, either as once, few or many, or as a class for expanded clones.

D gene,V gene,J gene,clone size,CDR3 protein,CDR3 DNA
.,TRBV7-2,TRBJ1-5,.,CASSLTQVSNQPQHF,TGTGCCAGCAGCTTAACACAGGTTAGCAATCAGCCCCAGCATTTT
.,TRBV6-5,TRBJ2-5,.,CASSLTGETQYF,TGTGCCAGCAGCCTGACCGGGGAGACCCAGTACTTC
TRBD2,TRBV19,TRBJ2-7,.,CASSIGTSFVYGEQYF,TGTGCCAGTAGTATTGGGACTAGCTTTGTCTACGGCGAGCAGTACTTC
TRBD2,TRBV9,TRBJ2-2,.,CASSVDTRLAGGPFTGELFF,TGTGCCAGCAGCGTAGACACGAGACTAGCGGGAGGGCCTTTCACCGGGGAGCTGTTTTTT
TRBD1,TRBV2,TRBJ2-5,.,CASSADRGIEETQYF,TGTGCCAGCAGTGCGGACAGGGGTATTGAGGAGACCCAGTACTTC
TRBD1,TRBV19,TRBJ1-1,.,CASSSPSGTGGVTEAFF,TGTGCCAGTAGTTCACCCTCCGGGACAGGGGGTGTTACTGAAGCTTTCTTT
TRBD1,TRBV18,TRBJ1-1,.,CASSPRTGMNTEAFF,TGTGCCAGCTCACCCCGGACAGGAATGAACACTGAAGCTTTCTTT
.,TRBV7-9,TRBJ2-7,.,CASSLTSNPYEQYF,TGTGCCAGCAGCTTAACTAGCAATCCCTACGAGCAGTACTTC
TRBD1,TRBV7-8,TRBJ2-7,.,CASSSYNRGLSYEQYF,TGTGCCAGCAGCTCTTACAACAGGGGGCTCTCCTACGAGCAGTACTTC
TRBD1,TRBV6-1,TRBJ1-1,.,CASRTGYSTEAFF,TGTGCCAGCAGGACAGGGTATAGCACTGAAGCTTTCTTT
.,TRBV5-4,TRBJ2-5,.,CASSLGGQEETQYF,TGTGCCAGCAGCTTGGGGGGCCAGGAAGAGACCCAGTACTTC
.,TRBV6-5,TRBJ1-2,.,CASIPGGGNHYGYTF,TGTGCCAGCATCCCCGGCGGGGGGAACCACTATGGCTACACCTTC
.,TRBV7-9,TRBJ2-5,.,CSSSPSETQYF,TGTTCCAGCAGCCCTAGCGAGACCCAGTACTTC
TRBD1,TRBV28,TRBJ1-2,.,CASSLGTGGNYGYTF,TGTGCCAGCAGTTTAGGGACAGGGGGTAACTATGGCTACACCTTC
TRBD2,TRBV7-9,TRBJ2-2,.,CASSSAGDTGELFF,TGTGCCAGCAGCTCCGCGGGGGATACCGGGGAGCTGTTTTTT
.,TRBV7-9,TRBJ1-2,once,CASSLGDGRESGYTF,TGTGCCAGCAGCTTAGGGGATGGGAGGGAGAGTGGCTACACCTTC
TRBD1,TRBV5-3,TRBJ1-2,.,CARSVEDRPLGGYTF,TGTGCCAGAAGTGTCGAGGACAGGCCGTTGGGCGGCTACACCTTC
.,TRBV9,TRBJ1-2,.,CASSVEPGYGYTF,TGTGCCAGCAGCGTAGAGCCGGGATATGGCTACACCTTC
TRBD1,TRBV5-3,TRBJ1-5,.,CARSLGGTGNQPQHF,TGTGCCAGAAGCTTGGGGGGGACAGGCAATCAGCCCCAGCATTTT
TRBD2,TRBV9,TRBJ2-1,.,CASSGQGASGRFEQFF,TGTGCCAGCAGCGGGCAGGGGGCTAGCGGGAGGTTTGAGCAGTTCTTC
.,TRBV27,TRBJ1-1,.,CASSHRLGGTEAFF,TGTGCCAGCAGCCATAGACTGGGGGGCACTGAAGCTTTCTTT
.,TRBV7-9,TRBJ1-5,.,CASSDASREQPQHF,TGTGCCAGCAGCGACGCCTCCAGGGAACAGCCCCAGCATTTT
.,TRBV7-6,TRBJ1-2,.,CASSPDMNYGYTF,TGTGCCAGCAGCCCAGACATGAACTATGGCTACACCTTC
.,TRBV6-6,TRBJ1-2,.,CASSRPVSGGYTF,TGTGCCAGCAGCCGTCCCGTGTCGGGTGGCTACACCTTC
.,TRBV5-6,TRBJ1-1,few,CASSLGGLAFF,TGTGCCAGCAGCCTCGGAGGTCTGGCTTTCTTT
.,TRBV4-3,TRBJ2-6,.,CASSQGGGRSNVLTF,TGCGCCAGCAGCCAAGGAGGTGGAAGGTCCAACGTCCTGACTTTC
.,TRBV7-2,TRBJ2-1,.,CASSLLYYNEQFF,TGTGCCAGCAGCCTACTTTATTACAATGAGCAGTTCTTC
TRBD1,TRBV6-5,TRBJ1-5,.,CASSMDRQYQPQHF,TGTGCCAGCAGTATGGACAGGCAATATCAGCCCCAGCATTTT
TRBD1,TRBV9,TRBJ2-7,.,CASSTGTGYEQYF,TGTGCCAGCAGCACCGGGACAGGATACGAGCAGTACTTC
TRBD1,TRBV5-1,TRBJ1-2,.,CASSSTGGDYGYTF,TGCGCCAGCAGCTCGACAGGGGGGGACTATGGCTACACCTTC
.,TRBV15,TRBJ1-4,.,CATSRDPRVGEKLFF,TGTGCCACCAGCAGAGATCCCAGGGTTGGTGAAAAACTGTTTTTT
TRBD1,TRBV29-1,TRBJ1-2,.,CSASGQGVGGYTF,TGCAGCGCCTCGGGACAGGGAGTAGGGGGCTACACCTTC
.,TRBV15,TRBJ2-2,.,CATSRGPTGELFF,TGTGCCACCAGCAGGGGGCCCACCGGGGAGCTGTTTTTT
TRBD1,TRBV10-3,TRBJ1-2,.,CAIRGDSNYGYTF,TGTGCCATCAGGGGGGACAGTAACTATGGCTACACCTTC
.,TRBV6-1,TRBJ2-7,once,CASANSLSYEQYF,TGTGCCAGCGCGAACTCCCTCTCCTACGAGCAGTACTTC
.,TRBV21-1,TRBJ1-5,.,CASSTLQGPSPHSNQPQHF,TGTGCCAGCAGCACCCTACAGGGCCCCTCCCCGCATAGCAATCAGCCCCAGCATTTT
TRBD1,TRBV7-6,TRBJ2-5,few,CASSSRDRRETQYF,TGTGCCAGCAGCTCCCGGGACAGGCGAGAGACCCAGTACTTC
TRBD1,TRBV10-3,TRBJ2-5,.,CAISNRGEETQYF,TGTGCCATCAGTAACAGGGGCGAGGAGACCCAGTACTTC
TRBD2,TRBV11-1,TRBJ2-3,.,CASSGRTSGRAKSTDTQYF,TGTGCCAGCAGCGGGCGGACTAGCGGGAGGGCCAAAAGCACAGATACGCAGTATTTT
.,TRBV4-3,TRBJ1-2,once,CASSQGRGRGYTF,TGCGCCAGCAGCCAAGGGAGGGGAAGGGGCTACACCTTC
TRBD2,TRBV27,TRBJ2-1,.,CASSPFAAGVYNEQFF,TGTGCCAGCAGCCCCTTTGCAGCGGGGGTCTACAATGAGCAGTTCTTC
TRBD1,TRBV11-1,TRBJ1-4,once,CASSTRTGDNEKLFF,TGTGCCAGCAGCACGCGGACAGGGGACAATGAAAAACTGTTTTTT
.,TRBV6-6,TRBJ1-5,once,CAGSYFTGQPQHF,TGTGCCGGCAGTTACTTTACAGGTCAGCCCCAGCATTTT